This paragraph covers one TCR beta chain sequence. This clone's antigen is unknown. No base-level quality is on record; no much larger clone is a single base apart. The entry originates in a study of blood T cell repertoires in COVID-19 (dated by TCRdb to 2018 to 2020). About the investigation overall: Samples covering the acute and convalescent phases of COVID-19 were provided by collaborators in the United States, Italy and Spain. The prospective study material was composed of cDNA or gDNA derived from T cells, B-cell-depleted T cells, or PBMCs. The dataset comprised deeply sampled blood TCRbeta repertoires from subjects exposed to, actively infected with, or recovered from COVID-19. The repertoires were released in a freely available public database meant as a resource for research on the immune response to SARS-CoV-2. Samples came from the ongoing ImmuneRACE study (first 160 participants) plus 1,254 subjects from 6 global collaborators. Sample metadata almost always included a de-identified subject ID, COVID-19 status, age in years and sex. HLA class I and class II types, where available, came from metadata supplied by the sample provider rather than from assay-based typing.

A distance of 18 bases separates the germline ends of V and J, which lose 5 bases and 4 bases respectively. In the germline V gene, CDR1 corresponds to SGDLS and CDR2 to YYNGEE. From its cysteine to its phenylalanine, the CDR3 spans 15 amino acids. Here the CDR3 DNA is all that survives: 45 bases in frame from base 1. What the research found in general, with its limitations: Clinical and demographic metadata were provided uncurated, with the amount varying by source and participant.

Another Seattle source contributed samples from volunteer blood donors who had recovered from COVID-19. The collaborating institutions used their own protocols to collect whole blood in K2EDTA tubes. For TCRbeta analysis, collaborator samples were shipped as frozen whole blood, as isolated PBMCs, or as DNA extracted from either sample type. TCRbeta CDR3 regions were amplified from genomic DNA by means of the immunoSEQ Assay, a bias-controlled multiplex PCR. The study's processing was this. The number of nucleated cells in each sample was estimated from the amplification of reference gene primers within the assay. Sequence reads were collapsed and filtered to measure the absolute abundance of every unique TCRbeta CDR3 rearrangement. For each sample, productive Simpson clonality was calculated by taking the square root of Simpson's diversity index across productive rearrangements. The immuneACCESS repertoire file appears here via TCRdb, limited to in-frame rearrangements. These files lack a portion of the clones; in checked studies, under half of the deficit traces to unresolved V genes, and the cause of the others is not known. Clonal size and the V and J genes are those of that table, whereas D and trimming came from the DNA. Recorded for this sample are roughly 200,000 clones; about 86% of them occurred a single time. 0.88% of the sample belongs to the ten largest clones.

Sequencing input: peripheral blood. This clonotype originated in a woman aged 18-35 years who had recovered from COVID-19. The chain uses TRBV9 and TRBJ1-1, with TRBD1 as a weak D call on 5 bases. In nucleotides, the sequence is TGTGCCAGCAGGCAGGGAACGGGCTTGGGCACTGAAGCTTTCTTT. Its protein is CASRQGTGLGTEAFF.